This T cell receptor beta chain was identified in a study of neurological immune-mediated disorders. Study results and caveats: No link was found between any clinical or MRI feature and the multiple sclerosis repertoire cluster. While HTLV-1-associated myelopathy showed the greatest TCR clonal expansion, multiple sclerosis showed the least, falling below healthy controls. Phylogenetic grouping assigned the repertoires of 18 of 34 multiple sclerosis patients to a single cluster of related CDR3 sequences. This cluster may be a repertoire-level signature.

This clonotype was seen at least ten times. Its specificity is unknown. Noted time point: longitudinal time-point 1 (baseline). 5'RACE with 10-nucleotide random UMIs produced the cDNA. TCRdb passed the 5' RACE reads through MiXCR, listing each CDR3 protein once. The data show some 37,000 distinct CDR3 sequences, 3.2% seen once. This clonotype was obtained from a woman aged 55-69 years with multiple sclerosis. Material: PBMCs.

CDR3 DNA: TGTGCCAGCAGGAACGGGCACTTGAACACCGGGGAGCTGTTTTTT. It yields the protein CASRNGHLNTGELFF. The chain employs TRBV11-2 and TRBJ2-2; no reliable D call. The germline V and J ends were trimmed by 6 bases and 1 base, with 12 bases remaining between them. CDR1 and CDR2 from the germline V gene are SGHAT and FQNNGV. This CDR3 comprises 15 residues.